The 10 T cell receptor beta chains listed next were all sequenced from one sample in a study of CD8 T cells in ankylosing spondylitis. From the 5' RACE reads, TCRdb called clonotypes with MiXCR, one entry per CDR3 protein. Here the sample spans approximately 540,000 distinct CDR3 sequences, over 9.5% being singletons. Study results and limitations: Typical of ankylosing spondylitis blood, it appeared, was a TCR beta motif of fewer than 10 highly homologous variants.

Which antigens these TCRs recognize remains unknown. Sequenced input: blood, either unsorted or a sorted T cell fraction (not recorded which). The receptors originated from a male donor with ankylosing spondylitis.

This clonotype was counted at least ten times. The V call is TRBV4-2, the J call TRBJ1-5; D remains unclear. V lost 1 base to trimming and J lost 2 bases, with 9 bases between them. This CDR3 is built from 15 residues. Germline CDR1 reads LGHNA; CDR2 reads YNFKEQ. Here the CDR3 reads CASSQGYQGNQPQHF. The DNA of the CDR3 is TGTGCCAGCAGCCAAGGATACCAAGGCAATCAGCCCCAGCATTTT.

The V and J genes are TRBV5-1 and TRBJ2-3; either TRBD1 or TRBD2 may supply D (5 bases each). The V gene's germline CDR1 is SGHRS and CDR2 YFSETQ. Deletions cut 4 bases from V and 0 bases from J, with 15 bases between. The CDR3 is 16 residues long. The CDR3 nucleotides are TGCGCCAGCAGCAGCACTAGGAGACAGAGCACAGATACGCAGTATTTT. It yields the protein CASSSTRRQSTDTQYF.

This clonotype was detected a few times. The chain links TRBV10-2 to TRBJ2-1; the match to TRBD2 covers 12 bases. Losses at the gene ends were 5 bases for V and 7 bases for J; bases not matched to a gene: 3. The CDR3 runs to 14 residues. Germline CDR1 WSHSY, CDR2 SAAADI. CDR3 in amino acids: CASSPSGRANEQFF. The CDR3, as DNA: TGCGCCAGCAGTCCTAGCGGGAGGGCGAATGAGCAGTTCTTC.

This clonotype was counted a few times. The chain carries TRBV29-1 and TRBJ1-5, with D maybe TRBD1 (6 bases). CDR1 and CDR2 from the germline V gene are SQVTM and ANQGSEA. The CDR3 has 13 residues. Trimming shortened V by 4 bases and J by 6 bases, and 13 bases separated the two germline ends. The CDR3 is CSVVWQGSQPQHF. The CDR3 nucleotides are TGCAGCGTTGTGTGGCAGGGGTCTCAGCCCCAGCATTTT. Full variable domain (rest looked up from reference TRBV29-1 and TRBJ1-5): SAVISQKPSRDICQRGTSLTIQCQVDSQVTMMFWYRQQPGQSLTLIATANQGSEATYESGFVIDKFPISRPNLTFSTLTVSNMSPEDSSIYLCSVVWQGSQPQHFGDGTRLSIL.

The sample holds a few counts of this clonotype. The chain carries TRBV12-3 or TRBV12-4 and TRBJ1-1; D perhaps matches TRBD1 (6 bases). The CDR3 loop spans 14 amino acids. V shed 7 bases and J shed 4 bases, with 16 bases lying between them. CDR3 DNA sequence: TGTGCCAGCACCCCCTTCAGGGGTAGCACTGAAGCTTTCTTT. Its translation: CASTPFRGSTEAFF.

CDR3 in amino acids: CASSQEGTSGSRSYNEQFF. CDR3 sequence (DNA): TGTGCCAGCAGCCAGGAGGGGACTAGCGGGAGTCGGTCCTACAATGAGCAGTTCTTC. The V gene is TRBV4-2, the J gene TRBJ2-1, with 14 bases lining up with TRBD2. The CDR3 runs to 19 residues. Germline V lookup: CDR1 LGHNA, CDR2 YNFKEQ. The J segment lost 1 base and the V segment lost 3 bases, leaving 8 bases of the junction unmatched.

This clonotype was observed many times. The chain is built from TRBV29-1 and TRBJ2-5; D is ambiguous. The CDR3 extends over 12 amino acids. CDR1 is SQVTM, CDR2 ANQGSEA, per germline. The V end was cut by 7 bases, the J end by 2 bases, with 11 bases between. Written as DNA, the CDR3 is TGCAGCGCTGTGGCGATTCAAGAGACCCAGTACTTC. It is translated as CSAVAIQETQYF.

This clonotype was counted ten times or more. The chain has TRBV7-2 and TRBJ1-2; TRBD1 aligns across 8 bases. The germline CDR1 and CDR2 sequences are SGHTA and FQGNSA. This CDR3 spans 14 amino acids. With V trimmed by 4 bases and J by 3 bases, 4 bases remained unmatched. The CDR3 DNA reads TGTGCCAGCAGCTCCGGACAGGGATACTATGGCTACACCTTC. Its translation: CASSSGQGYYGYTF.

This clonotype was seen a handful of times. The chain is built from TRBV12-3 or TRBV12-4 and TRBJ2-2; TRBD2 agrees at 12 bases. CDR3 length: 16 amino acids. J gave up 7 bases and V 6 bases, and 9 bases lay outside the gene matches. CDR3 residues: CASSGLAGGPGGELFF. CDR3 nucleotide sequence: TGTGCCAGCAGCGGTCTAGCGGGAGGGCCCGGCGGGGAGCTGTTTTTT.

This clonotype was seen many times. The rearrangement uses TRBV6-5 and TRBJ2-5; D is perhaps TRBD2 (5 bases). With 5 bases removed from V and 4 bases from J, the gap between germline ends came to 11 bases. In germline, CDR1 is MNHEY, CDR2 SVGAGI. The CDR3 consists of 13 residues. The CDR3 sequence: CASSPGNLETQYF. CDR3 nucleotide sequence: TGTGCCAGCAGTCCCGGGAATCTAGAGACCCAGTACTTC.